This TCR beta chain was identified during a study of blood T cell repertoires in COVID-19. Study details: In each case, the material was cDNA or gDNA derived from T cells, B-cell-depleted T cells, or PBMCs.

Libraries were prepared by immunoSEQ multiplex PCR; TCRdb keeps only in-frame clonotypes and omits some of them. The sample has around 250,000 clones, 85% seen once; the top ten hold 9.1%. CDR1 SGHTS and CDR2 YDEGEE come from the germline V gene. The CDR3 runs 14 residues. Trimming took off 2 bases at V and 6 bases at J, with 11 bases between the two ends. Ages ranged from about 18 to 100 years, with residence in fewer than 25 US areas. Sequenced material: PBMCs or T cells enriched from blood (not recorded which). This TCR derives from a woman aged 50 to 65 with acute COVID-19. The chain has TRBV5-8 and TRBJ2-2, with D tentatively TRBD1 (6 bases). The CDR3 nucleotides are TGTGCCAGCAGCTTAACAGGGTTCCCCGGGGAGCTGTTTTTT. Its translation is CASSLTGFPGELFF.